Presented here are 3 T cell receptor beta chains from one specimen sequenced in a study of shared T cell receptors in the human thymus. Generated by immunoSEQ multiplex PCR, the TCRdb table keeps only in-frame clones and is missing some. Among 700,000 to 750,000 clones listed, 70% to 90% were seen once. These data were also reused for a study on human thymus T cells.

The sequenced material came from thymocytes. The receptors shown here come from a girl less than two years old with a congenital heart defect.

This rearrangement joins TRBV5-1 to TRBJ2-2; 11 bases map to TRBD2. Unmatched junction bases numbered 11, after V lost 4 bases and J lost 0 bases. Per germline, CDR1 SGHRS and CDR2 YFSETQ. CDR3 length: 19 residues. CDR3 sequence (DNA): TGCGCCAGCAGCCTGGGACTAGCGGTTTCCTACGCGAACACCGGGGAGCTGTTTTTT. Translated, it gives CASSLGLAVSYANTGELFF.

The chain is built from TRBV27 and TRBJ1-1; tentatively, D is TRBD1 (5 bases). Trimming stripped 9 bases from V and 0 bases from J, with 26 bases between. CDR1 is MNHEY, CDR2 SMNVEV, per germline (reference sequence). This CDR3 is built from 18 residues. Here the CDR3 reads CASSTSLRDLAMNTEAFF. Here the CDR3 DNA reads TGTGCCAGTTCAACCTCACTAAGGGACTTAGCAATGAACACTGAAGCTTTCTTT.

This clone is a singleton in its sample. The chain couples TRBV27 to TRBJ2-7; no definite D call. There are 13 residues in the CDR3. Germline values: CDR1 MNHEY, CDR2 SMNVEV (reference sequence). Deletions cut 3 bases from V and 2 bases from J, with 8 bases between. CDR3: CASSFASPYEQYF. The CDR3, as DNA: TGTGCCAGCAGTTTCGCTAGTCCCTACGAGCAGTACTTC.